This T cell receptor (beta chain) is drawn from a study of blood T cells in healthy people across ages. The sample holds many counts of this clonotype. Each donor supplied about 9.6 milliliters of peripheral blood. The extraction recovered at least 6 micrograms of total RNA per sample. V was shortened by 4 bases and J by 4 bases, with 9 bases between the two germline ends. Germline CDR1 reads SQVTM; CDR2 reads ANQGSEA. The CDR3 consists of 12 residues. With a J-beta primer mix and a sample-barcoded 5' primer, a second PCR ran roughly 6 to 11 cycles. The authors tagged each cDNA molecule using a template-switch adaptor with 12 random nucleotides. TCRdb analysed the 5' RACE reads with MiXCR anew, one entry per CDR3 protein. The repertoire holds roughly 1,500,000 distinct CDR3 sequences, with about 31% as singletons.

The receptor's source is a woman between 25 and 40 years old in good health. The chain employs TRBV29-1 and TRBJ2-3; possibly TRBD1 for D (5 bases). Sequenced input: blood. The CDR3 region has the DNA TGCAGCGTTGTACAGGTCTCAGATACGCAGTATTTT. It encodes CSVVQVSDTQYF.